The clone carrying this TCR beta chain occurred a few times. The antigen is not known. Reverse transcription of all isolated RNA meant that expressed TCRB transcripts were sequenced. Assay used: immunoSEQ multiplex PCR; TCRdb lists only in-frame clones, some missing. The table shows under 200,000 clones, with about a tenth occurring only once. This entry comes from a study of beta chain features in type 1 diabetes. In total, each donor contributed a single heparinised blood draw that averaged roughly 110 mL. Regarding the study as a whole: All four CD4+ subsets from Type 1 diabetes patients carried moderately but significantly shorter TCRB CDR3s.

CDR1 and CDR2 (germline): SGHTA, FQGTGA. V lost 0 bases and J 9 bases, leaving 9 bases between the germline ends. The length of the CDR3 is 13 residues. This sequence joins TRBV7-3 and TRBJ2-1; D possibly corresponds to TRBD1 (6 bases). Sequenced sample: central memory CD4+ T cells from blood. The clonotype originates from a man between 25 and 39 years old with type 1 diabetes. The CDR3 nucleotides are TGTGCCAGCAGCTTAACTCAGGGGACTGAGCAGTTCTTC. Its protein product is CASSLTQGTEQFF.